This entry concerns a single T cell receptor beta chain. Its antigen is currently unknown. Researchers prepared the TRB cDNA libraries using 5' RACE with UMI labels. From the 5' RACE reads, TCRdb lists one entry per CDR3 protein and no DNA. The sample data list some 130,000 distinct CDR3 sequences. This sample stems from a study of CXCR3-negative and CXCR3-positive naive CD8 T cells. Study-wide results and caveats: High diversity, comparable across both naive subsets, contrasted with much lower diversity in memory CD8+ cells. After cryopreservation, expression of CXCR3 was partially reduced, and most assays were run with fresh PBMCs.

The sequencing input was naive CXCR3- CD8+ T cells from blood. The subset denotes: CD45RO-CCR7+CD27+CD95- naive CD8+ T cells lacking CXCR3 (TNR3-). The TCR comes from a human donor in good health. Some clones in this sample may be carry-over from other donors' samples.

The CDR3 sequence is CASSYIRLAGVTGELFF. V gene TRBV19 combines with J gene TRBJ2-2; TCRdb reports TRBD1, a call that lacks DNA to check it against. The CDR3 length is 17 residues. In germline, CDR1 is LNHDA, CDR2 SQIVND (reference sequence).